This TCR beta chain was retrieved from a study of T cells in women clearing cervical HPV infection (dated by TCRdb to between 2017 and 2018). With regard to the full study: Cases were 20 to 25 women with histologically confirmed HPV16-related CIN3 or worse, including 2 invasive cancers. The controls were about two dozen women whose single incident HPV16 infection cleared within 12 months with no development of precancer or cancer. Blood from cases was drawn at the visit where the lesion was first identified, while blood from controls was drawn once the infection was no longer detected. For cases, a median interval of approximately 150 days, with an interquartile range of about 90 to 210 days, was observed between lesion detection and blood sampling. Since only a few of the women had HLA typing available, the possibility that HLA type was acting as a confounder could not be ruled out. Nested within Costa Rica's Guanacaste HPV Natural History Study, an exploratory proof-of-principle case-control study compared TCR repertoires across cervical HPV16 outcomes. Cases were matched to controls by age within five years and by the year the sample was collected. Median age was roughly 32 years in cases versus roughly 37 in controls, and baseline characteristics did not differ significantly. The parent cohort enrolled 10,000 or so women aged 18 or older in Guanacaste, Costa Rica, during about 1992 to 1995 and followed them for six to eight years. Five blinded duplicates per group were added as quality controls, giving around 60 samples: 50 or so participants and 10 replicates.

Every participant had a single incident cervical HPV16 infection, and women with prevalent HPV16 infections were excluded. Cervical HPV DNA was detected by MY09/MY11 PCR and genotyped by dot-blot hybridization. Fifteen mL of heparinized blood were centrifuged, and the buffy coat was split into aliquots, frozen at -30 degrees C, and then kept at -80 degrees C. QIAGEN kits were used to extract genomic DNA from the buffy coat specimens. Results the study describes overall, beyond this receptor: The cross-sectional design could not show whether associations preceded infection or resulted from it; effector/memory subsets and HPV-specific T cells were not isolated. By combining richness with V gene abundances, random forest classifiers separated cases from controls with an estimated AUC of around 0.85. TCR repertoire richness was significantly higher in CIN3+ cases than in controls across sequencing depths, while evenness did not differ. Because T-cell numbers per sample were unknown, differences in richness could reflect varying T-cell content rather than repertoire biology. TRBV6-7 relative abundance was lower in cases than in controls (approximately 0.11% versus 0.16%; Bonferroni P = 0.0008).

Per the germline V gene, SGHTA is the CDR1 and FQGTGA is the CDR2. Taken from cysteine to phenylalanine, the CDR3 has 13 residues. The DNA has 30 bases, all within the CDR3, and is read from base 1. TCR beta CDR3 regions were amplified by multiplex PCR from an average of about 1.1 ug genomic DNA per sample using the immunoSEQ assay. Primer bias was corrected in the assay by using a complete synthetic TCR repertoire to establish an amplification baseline. The amplicons were sequenced on the Illumina platform. The paper's processing steps were these. Sequences were error-corrected by clustering with frequency ratios and a modified nearest-neighbor algorithm and were then analyzed in the immunoSEQ Analyzer with IMGT gene definitions. TCR richness and evenness were averaged over 20 rarefaction repeats at each rarefaction depth, excluding samples with fewer sequences than the depth. Wilcoxon rank sum tests with FDR correction were used to compare relative abundances of V, D and J genes between the groups. In the blinded duplicates, the intraclass correlation was approximately 95% for TCR richness and averaged approximately 82% across 60 to 70 gene segments. The table comes from immuneACCESS by way of TCRdb, which keeps in-frame sequences with V and J called. Part of the clones is missing from these tables; in studies checked, under half for an unresolved V gene and the rest for unknown reasons. The DNA was the basis for D and trimming; V, J and clone size are from that table. This sample's clone table shows over 15,000 clones. The ten most abundant clones make up under 12% of the sample.

On this clone: Its specific antigen is unknown. The read is 3 residues too short to cover the CDR3 end, so that end is filled in from the germline J gene.

Sequenced input: blood buffy coat. This clonotype was obtained from a woman aged 18 to 75 with a cervical HPV16 infection that either progressed to CIN3+ or cleared (not recorded which). Recombination joined TRBV7-3 with TRBJ1-6; the D gene is perhaps TRBD1, from 5 matching bases. The CDR3 region reads CASSRRAQGPLHF. The sequenced part of the CDR3 DNA is TGTGCCAGCAGCCGGCGCGCTCAGGGTCCC.